Below, 8 T cell receptor beta chains from the same sample are listed, as sequenced in a study of siplizumab effects on memory and regulatory T cells. TCRdb's table, derived via immunoSEQ multiplex PCR, lists solely in-frame clones and lacks some. The table has just under 85,000 clones, about 91% seen once. Sequences were obtained from Tregs sorted from blood. These receptor sequences come from a human donor in good health.

The genes are TRBV6-5 and TRBJ1-2, with a tentative D call TRBD1 (6 bases). Germline V gene data show CDR1 as MNHEY and CDR2 as SVGAGI. V lost 0 bases and J lost 6, with 17 bases in between. The CDR3 length is 16 residues. DNA of the CDR3: TGTGCCAGCAGTTACTCGATAATGGGGGCGAGTGATGGCTACACCTTC. This sequence encodes CASSYSIMGASDGYTF.

The CDR3 region has the DNA TGTGCCAGCAGCCTCATCGCCGGTGAGCAGTTCTTC. Translating gives CASSLIAGEQFF. This chain uses TRBV5-6 with TRBJ2-1; D unresolved. CDR3 length equals 12 residues. Germline values: CDR1 SGHDT, CDR2 YYEEEE. Trimming left V 4 bases short and J 9 bases short, with 11 bases between.

This sequence joins TRBV6-1 and TRBJ2-5, with 10 bases that match TRBD2. Germline loops: CDR1 MNHNS, CDR2 SASEGT. The CDR3 loop spans 10 amino acids. V shed 11 bases, J shed 7 bases, and the junction held 1 base outside the gene matches. CDR3 nucleotides: TGTGCCGTAGCGGGGGGGACCCAGTACTTC. Translated: CAVAGGTQYF.

The J gene is TRBJ2-7, the V gene TRBV5-4, with no clear D. The CDR3 spans 13 residues. CDR1 SGHNT and CDR2 YYREEE come from the germline V gene (reference sequence). V lost 5 bases, J lost 3 bases, and 12 bases lay in between. CDR3 in DNA: TGTGCCAGCAGTGAATTTGGCCGCTACGAGCAGTACTTC. This gives the protein CASSEFGRYEQYF. Full variable domain (outside the CDR3, taken from reference TRBV5-4 and TRBJ2-7): ETGVTQSPTHLIKTRGQQVTLRCSSQSGHNTVSWYQQALGQGPQFIFQYYREEENGRGNFPPRFSGLQFPNYSSELNVNALELDDSALYLCASSEFGRYEQYFGPGTRLTVT.

The chain combines TRBV5-1 with TRBJ2-7; TRBD1 matches at 7 bases. Germline values: CDR1 SGHRS, CDR2 YFSETQ. V gave up 4 bases and J gave up 4 bases; unmatched junction bases: 17. The CDR3 is 17 amino acids. This CDR3 is CASSRLTGVTPGYEQYF. CDR3 DNA sequence: TGCGCCAGCAGCCGTTTAACAGGGGTAACACCCGGATACGAGCAGTACTTC.

The chain employs TRBV19 and TRBJ1-1; D possibly corresponds to TRBD1 (5 bases). The CDR3 is 14 residues long. V lost 5 bases and J 5 bases, leaving 15 bases between the germline ends. From germline, CDR1 is LNHDA and CDR2 SQIVND (reference sequence). Here the CDR3 DNA reads TGTGCCAGTAGTCAGGGAGGTCGGGGAACTGAAGCTTTCTTT. Protein sequence: CASSQGGRGTEAFF.

The rearrangement joins TRBV18 to TRBJ2-7; tentatively, D is TRBD1 (5 bases). Germline CDR1 reads KGHSH; CDR2 reads LQKENI. The CDR3 extends over 16 amino acids. V was clipped by 2 bases and J by 1 base, with 15 bases between them. The CDR3 sequence: CASSPGRQGWSYEQYF. CDR3 nucleotide sequence: TGTGCCAGCTCACCAGGCCGGCAGGGTTGGTCCTACGAGCAGTACTTC.

This chain links TRBV5-1 with TRBJ1-6; D unresolved. CDR1 and CDR2 from the germline V gene are SGHRS and YFSETQ. CDR3 length equals 16 residues. Deletions cut 2 bases from V and 3 bases from J, with 12 bases between. In DNA form, the CDR3 reads TGCGCCAGCAGCTTAGCAGGCGGAAACTATAATTCACCCCTCCACTTT. It yields the protein CASSLAGGNYNSPLHF.